Here is one TCR beta chain with its context. The antigen is not known. The entry originates in a study of cytomegalovirus exposure and HLA in healthy donors. General study points: Common viral pathogens were later found to be apparently linked to several of the most significant clusters.

The PCR employed 60 Vbeta primers together with 13 Jbeta primers. Profiling relied on immunoSEQ multiplex PCR, and the TCRdb table lists in-frame clones only, not all of them. Of about 130,000 clones listed, about two thirds are singletons. The length of the CDR3 is 16 residues. V gave up 3 bases and J gave up 3 bases; unmatched junction bases: 4. Germline V gene lookup returns CDR1 SGDLS and CDR2 YYNGEE. What was sequenced was PBMCs. The clonotype comes from an older woman in good health and CMV-seropositive. The chain couples TRBV9 to TRBJ2-3, with 13 bases matching TRBD2. The CDR3 is CASSAQTSGGTDTQYF. The CDR3 bases are TGTGCCAGCAGCGCACAGACTAGCGGGGGGACAGATACGCAGTATTTT.